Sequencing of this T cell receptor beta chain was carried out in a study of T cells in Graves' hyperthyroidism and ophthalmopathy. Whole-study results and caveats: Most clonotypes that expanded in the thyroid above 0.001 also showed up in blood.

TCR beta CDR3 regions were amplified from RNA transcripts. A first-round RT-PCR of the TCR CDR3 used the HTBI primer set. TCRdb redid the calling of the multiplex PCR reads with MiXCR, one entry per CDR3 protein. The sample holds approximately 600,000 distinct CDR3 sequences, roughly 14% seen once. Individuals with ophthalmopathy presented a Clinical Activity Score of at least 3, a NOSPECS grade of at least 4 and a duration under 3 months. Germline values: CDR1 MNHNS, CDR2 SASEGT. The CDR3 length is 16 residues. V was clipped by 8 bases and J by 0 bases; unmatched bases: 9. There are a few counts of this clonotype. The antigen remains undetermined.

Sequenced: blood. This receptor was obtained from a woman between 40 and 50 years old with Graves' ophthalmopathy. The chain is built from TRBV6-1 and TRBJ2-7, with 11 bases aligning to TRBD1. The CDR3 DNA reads TGTGCCAGCCGCGGGACAGGGGGTCAAAGCTCCTACGAGCAGTACTTC. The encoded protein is CASRGTGGQSSYEQYF.